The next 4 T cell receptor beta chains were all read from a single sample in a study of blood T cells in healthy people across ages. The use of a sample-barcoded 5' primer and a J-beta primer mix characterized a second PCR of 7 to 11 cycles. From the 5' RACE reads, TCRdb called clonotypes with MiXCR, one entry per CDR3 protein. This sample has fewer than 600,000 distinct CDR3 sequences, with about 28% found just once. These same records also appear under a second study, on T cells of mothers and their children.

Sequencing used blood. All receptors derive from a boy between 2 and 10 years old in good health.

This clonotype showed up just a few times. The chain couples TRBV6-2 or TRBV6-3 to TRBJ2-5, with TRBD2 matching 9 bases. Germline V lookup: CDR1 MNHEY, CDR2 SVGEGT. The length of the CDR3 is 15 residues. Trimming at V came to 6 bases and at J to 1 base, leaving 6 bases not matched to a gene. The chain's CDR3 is CASSYVTSGQETQYF. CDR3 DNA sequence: TGTGCCAGCAGCTATGTGACTAGCGGCCAAGAGACCCAGTACTTC.

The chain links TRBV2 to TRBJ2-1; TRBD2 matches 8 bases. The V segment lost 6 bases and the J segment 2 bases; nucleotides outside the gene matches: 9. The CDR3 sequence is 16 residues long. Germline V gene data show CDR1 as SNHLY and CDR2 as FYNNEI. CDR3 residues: CASRKSGLGAYNEQFF. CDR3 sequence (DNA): TGTGCCAGCAGGAAATCGGGACTAGGGGCCTACAATGAGCAGTTCTTC.

CDR3 loop: CASSFDNSGGYQETQYF. CDR3 coding DNA: TGTGCCAGCAGTTTTGACAATAGCGGGGGGTACCAAGAGACCCAGTACTTC. The chain uses TRBV12-3 or TRBV12-4 and TRBJ2-5; TRBD2 matches 10 bases. Trimming removed 3 bases from V and 0 bases from J; junction bases left unmatched: 7. The CDR3 loop spans 17 amino acids.

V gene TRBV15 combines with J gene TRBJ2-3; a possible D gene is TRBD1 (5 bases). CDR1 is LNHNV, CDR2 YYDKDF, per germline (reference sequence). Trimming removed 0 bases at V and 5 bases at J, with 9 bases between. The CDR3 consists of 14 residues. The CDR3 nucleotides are TGTGCCACCAGCAGAGATGGGGCCATAGATACGCAGTATTTT. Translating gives CATSRDGAIDTQYF.